This T cell receptor beta chain was sequenced during a study of blood T cells in healthy people across ages. Points from the study as a whole: The donors' CMV status was not determined, possibly confounding changes in expanded clonotypes. The fall in TCR beta diversity per million T cells was roughly linear with age.

Samples each yielded at least 6 micrograms of total RNA. The authors ran a second PCR of roughly 6 to 12 cycles using a sample-barcoded 5' primer and a J-beta primer mix. Carrying 12 random nucleotides, a template-switch adaptor labeled each individual cDNA molecule. TCRdb processed the 5' RACE reads anew with MiXCR; each CDR3 protein has one entry. The repertoire consists of about 830,000 distinct CDR3 sequences, with roughly 64% occurring once and the leading ten covering about 20%. Germline values: CDR1 SQVTM, CDR2 ANQGSEA. The V end lost 4 bases, the J end lost 0 bases, and 9 bases lay between the germline ends. This CDR3 region has 14 residues. Comment on this clonotype: What it binds is not known.

The receptor was isolated from a man aged 25 to 45 in good health. The chain employs TRBV29-1 and TRBJ2-2; D not certain. Sequenced material: blood. The CDR3 nucleotides read TGCAGCGTTGTCGTGGGGACGAACACCGGGGAGCTGTTTTTT. The encoded protein is CSVVVGTNTGELFF.